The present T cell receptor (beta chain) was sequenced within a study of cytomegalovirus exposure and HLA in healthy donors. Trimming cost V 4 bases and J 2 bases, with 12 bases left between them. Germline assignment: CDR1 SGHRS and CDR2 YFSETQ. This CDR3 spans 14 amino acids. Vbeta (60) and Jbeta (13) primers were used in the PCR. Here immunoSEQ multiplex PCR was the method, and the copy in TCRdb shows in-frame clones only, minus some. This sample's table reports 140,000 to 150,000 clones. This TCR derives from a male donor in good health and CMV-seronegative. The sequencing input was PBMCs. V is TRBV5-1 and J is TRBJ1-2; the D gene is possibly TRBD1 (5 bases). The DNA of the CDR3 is TGCGCCAGCAGCCCCCCGACAGCCAACTATGGCTACACCTTC. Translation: CASSPPTANYGYTF. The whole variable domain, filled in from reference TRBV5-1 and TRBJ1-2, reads KAGVTQTPRYLIKTRGQQVTLSCSPISGHRSVSWYQQTPGQGLQFLFEYFSETQRNKGNFPGRFSGRQFSNSRSEMNVSTLELGDSALYLCASSPPTANYGYTFGSGTRLTVV.